The 14 T cell receptor beta chains in this list originate from one sample, sequenced in a study of shared clonotypes between healthy human individuals. The data were produced by immunoSEQ multiplex PCR, yet TCRdb's version contains in-frame clones alone and is incomplete. The table records roughly 2,000,000 clones, approximately 94% of them present only once. The naive CD8 population came from CD45RO-negative cells selected for CCR7, without terminally differentiated effector memory CD45RA+ cells. The specimen sequenced was naive CD8+ T cells sorted from blood. These receptors came from a man between 18 and 35 years old in good health.

This clone was detected only once. J is TRBJ1-5 and V is TRBV6-1; a possible D gene is TRBD1 (6 bases). Germline V lookup: CDR1 MNHNS, CDR2 SASEGT. The CDR3 spans 24 residues. V lost 1 base and J 1 base, leaving 35 bases between the germline ends. CDR3 DNA sequence: TGTGCCAGCAGTGAAGATTCCGGGACAAGGGATCGTGGATGTGGTAACGGAAGCAATCAGCCCCAGCATTTT. This translates into CASSEDSGTRDRGCGNGSNQPQHF.

V is TRBV27 and J is TRBJ2-7; D is uncertain. The CDR3 is made up of 16 amino acids. The V end was cut by 4 bases, the J end by 5 bases, with 21 bases between. In germline, CDR1 is MNHEY, CDR2 SMNVEV (reference sequence). The CDR3 DNA reads as TGTGCCAGCAGTTCAATGACGGTCCAAGGGTTCCACGAGCAGTACTTC. Protein sequence: CASSSMTVQGFHEQYF.

The chain recombines TRBV4-1 with TRBJ2-1; the match to TRBD2 covers 14 bases. V lost 3 bases to trimming and J lost 3 bases; unmatched junction nucleotides: 19. The germline gives CDR1 MGHRA, CDR2 YSYEKL. This CDR3 contains 22 residues. This CDR3 reads CASSHPGARGLAGDGRYNEQFF. CDR3 DNA: TGCGCCAGCAGCCACCCAGGGGCAAGGGGACTAGCGGGAGACGGTCGCTACAATGAGCAGTTCTTC.

CDR3 residues: CASSVGGKGEAFF. The CDR3 nucleotides are TGTGCCAGCAGCGTAGGAGGAAAAGGAGAAGCTTTCTTT. V gene TRBV9 combines with J gene TRBJ1-1; unclear D gene. V was trimmed by 0 bases and J by 8 bases, leaving 11 bases between them. Germline loops: CDR1 SGDLS, CDR2 YYNGEE. CDR3 length: 13 amino acids. Variable domain in full (rest from reference TRBV9 and TRBJ1-1): DSGVTQTPKHLITATGQRVTLRCSPRSGDLSVYWYQQSLDQGLQFLIQYYNGEERAKGNILERFSAQQFPDLHSELNLSSLELGDSALYFCASSVGGKGEAFFGQGTRLTVV.

As for this clone: This specimen includes other DNA sequences encoding the same CDR3. This chain connects TRBV30 to TRBJ1-6; D remains ambiguous. The CDR3 covers 14 residues. Trimming cost V 0 bases and J 5 bases, with 8 bases left between them. The germline V gene has CDR1 GTSNPN and CDR2 SVGIG (reference sequence). CDR3 protein: CAWSVGMDNSPLHF. DNA for the CDR3: TGTGCCTGGAGTGTGGGTATGGATAATTCACCCCTCCACTTT.

This clone occurred once. The chain has TRBV27 and TRBJ2-3; D may be TRBD2 (6 bases). The CDR3 has 15 residues. The germline V gene encodes CDR1 MNHEY and CDR2 SMNVEV (reference sequence). V gave up 6 bases and J gave up 2 bases, with 15 bases separating them. The CDR3 nucleotides are TGTGCCAGCAGGGCCTGGGGCGGGGACACAGATACGCAGTATTTT. The encoded protein is CASRAWGGDTDTQYF.

This chain joins TRBV19 and TRBJ2-3, with D possibly TRBD2 on 6 matching bases. This CDR3 comprises 14 residues. V was pared by 4 bases and J by 2 bases, with 10 bases between. Germline V gene sequence: CDR1 LNHDA, CDR2 SQIVND (reference sequence). The DNA for the CDR3 is TGTGCCAGTAGTACCTGGACTACCACAGATACGCAGTATTTT. This gives the protein CASSTWTTTDTQYF.

CDR3 coding DNA: TGTGCCAGCAGTCCTTATCAGGGACGTGAGCAGTTCTTC. Encoded protein: CASSPYQGREQFF. The chain uses TRBV27 and TRBJ2-1; D might be TRBD1 or TRBD2, each matching 5 bases. The V end was cut by 5 bases, the J end by 9 bases, with 14 bases between. CDR1 and CDR2 from the germline V gene are MNHEY and SMNVEV (reference sequence). The CDR3 is 13 residues long.

This chain links TRBV19 with TRBJ2-1; D possibly corresponds to TRBD1 (6 bases). Trimming removed 10 bases from V and 0 bases from J, with 10 bases in between. The CDR3 loop spans 13 amino acids. CDR1 LNHDA and CDR2 SQIVND come from the germline V gene (reference sequence). The CDR3 DNA is TGTGCCACCGGGACAAGCTCCTACAATGAGCAGTTCTTC. It translates to CATGTSSYNEQFF.

Turning to this clone: Additional DNA sequences in this sample encode the identical CDR3. This chain links TRBV6-6 with TRBJ2-3; 8 bases map to TRBD2. There are 14 residues in the CDR3. Looked up from germline, CDR1 is MNHNY and CDR2 is SVGAGI (reference sequence). V lost 2 bases and J lost 3; bases outside the gene matches: 1. The CDR3 DNA is TGTGCCAGCAGTTACGGCGGGGGGACAGATACGCAGTATTTT. Its translation is CASSYGGGTDTQYF.

The rearrangement links TRBV9 to TRBJ1-1, with a tentative D call TRBD1 (6 bases). The germline V gene has CDR1 SGDLS and CDR2 YYNGEE. Trimming removed 4 bases at V and 7 bases at J, with 14 bases between. This CDR3 contains 13 residues. The CDR3 loop reads CASSSSGQSEAFF. The CDR3 DNA reads as TGTGCCAGCAGCTCCTCTGGACAGAGTGAAGCTTTCTTT.

The chain uses TRBV7-6 and TRBJ2-7, with 12 nucleotides matching TRBD2. CDR3 length: 16 residues. The J segment lost 3 bases and the V segment lost 5 bases, leaving 8 bases of the junction unmatched. Germline V CDR1 and CDR2: SGHVS, FNYEAQ. For the CDR3, the DNA is TGTGCCAGCAGCCCGCTGACTAGCGGGAGCGGCTACGAGCAGTACTTC. Translation: CASSPLTSGSGYEQYF.

This clone has just a few counts. The rearrangement uses TRBV7-9 and TRBJ2-2, with D uncertain. The CDR3 is 13 amino acids. Deletions cut 3 bases from V and 9 bases from J, with 11 bases between. In germline, CDR1 is SEHNR, CDR2 FQNEAQ (reference sequence). The CDR3 region has the DNA TGTGCCAGCAGCTTGTTCTACTTCTGGGAGCTGTTTTTT. It encodes CASSLFYFWELFF.

This clone showed up just once. The V call is TRBV5-4, the J call TRBJ2-3; TRBD2 matches at 7 bases. The germline CDR1 and CDR2 sequences are SGHNT and YYREEE (reference sequence). After removal of 3 bases from V and 5 bases from J, the junction contained 9 bases not matched to a gene. The CDR3 extends over 15 amino acids. The CDR3 coding sequence is TGTGCCAGCAGCTCGCTTAGCAGCGGGGAAGATACGCAGTATTTT. This encodes CASSSLSSGEDTQYF.